This T cell receptor (beta chain) emerged from a study of PD-1 blockade in mismatch repair-deficient tumors. About the study: Patients had about eleven mismatch repair-deficient cancer types and were previously treated and progressing.

Concerning this clone itself: No antigen is known for it.

The V end lost 2 bases, the J end lost 1 base, and 11 bases lay between the germline ends. The germline gives CDR1 SGHTA, CDR2 FQGTGA. There are 15 residues in the CDR3. PCR or immunohistochemistry showed mismatch repair deficiency in every enrolled patient. Clones were read by immunoSEQ multiplex PCR, and TCRdb kept only the in-frame ones, dropping some. The sample records 120,000 or so clones, roughly 86% being singletons. Notes on the study in general: Tumor-resident clones, often undetectable pretreatment in blood, expanded then contracted after pembrolizumab.

This specimen was peripheral blood, taken 44 weeks after starting pembrolizumab. J is TRBJ2-5 and V is TRBV7-3; tentatively, D is TRBD2 (7 bases). The clonotype comes from an adult with mismatch repair-deficient cancer. The CDR3 reads CASSLSGGSQETQYF. CDR3 coding DNA: TGTGCCAGCAGCTTATCGGGGGGCAGCCAAGAGACCCAGTACTTC.